The source of this TCR beta chain is a study of spatial heterogeneity in lung cancer. TCRdb ran MiXCR on the 5' RACE reads and lists one entry per CDR3 protein. The sample carries tens of thousands of distinct CDR3 sequences, approximately 21% recorded once. The time point was: sample taken at primary tumor resection. Whole RNA was taken from tumor, nontumor lung or frozen PBMC; it was then sequenced unsorted. Some 72 TRACERx patients with early, untreated non-small cell lung cancer donated samples. The CDR3 has 17 amino acids. The chain employs TRBV21-1 and TRBJ2-3; TRBD2 is the table's D call and was not checked against the DNA. TRBV21-1 is a listed pseudogene. The material sequenced was PBMCs, taken at surgery. The receptor comes from a male donor with early-stage non-small cell lung cancer. CDR3 sequence: CASSKGASGRGTDTQYF. In nucleotides, the CDR3 is TGTGCCAGCAGCAAAGGAGCTAGCGGGAGGGGAACAGATACGCAGTATTTT.